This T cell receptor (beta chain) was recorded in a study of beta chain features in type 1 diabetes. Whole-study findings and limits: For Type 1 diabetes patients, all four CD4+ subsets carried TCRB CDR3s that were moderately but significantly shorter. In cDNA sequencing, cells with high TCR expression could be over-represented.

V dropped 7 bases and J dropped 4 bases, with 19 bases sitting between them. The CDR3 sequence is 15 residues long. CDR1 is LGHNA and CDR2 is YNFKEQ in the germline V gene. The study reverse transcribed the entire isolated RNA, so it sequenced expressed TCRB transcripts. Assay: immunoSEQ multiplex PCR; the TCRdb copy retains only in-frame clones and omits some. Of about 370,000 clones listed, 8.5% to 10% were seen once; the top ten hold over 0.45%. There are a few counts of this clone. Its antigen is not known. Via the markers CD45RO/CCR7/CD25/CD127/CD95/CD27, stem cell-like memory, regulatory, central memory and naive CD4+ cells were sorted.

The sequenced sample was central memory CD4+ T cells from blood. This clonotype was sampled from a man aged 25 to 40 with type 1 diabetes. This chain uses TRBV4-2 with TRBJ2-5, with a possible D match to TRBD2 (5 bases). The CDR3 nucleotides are TGTGCCAGCACCCAGAGGGTGGGAGAGGGAGAGACCCAGTACTTC. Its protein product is CASTQRVGEGETQYF.